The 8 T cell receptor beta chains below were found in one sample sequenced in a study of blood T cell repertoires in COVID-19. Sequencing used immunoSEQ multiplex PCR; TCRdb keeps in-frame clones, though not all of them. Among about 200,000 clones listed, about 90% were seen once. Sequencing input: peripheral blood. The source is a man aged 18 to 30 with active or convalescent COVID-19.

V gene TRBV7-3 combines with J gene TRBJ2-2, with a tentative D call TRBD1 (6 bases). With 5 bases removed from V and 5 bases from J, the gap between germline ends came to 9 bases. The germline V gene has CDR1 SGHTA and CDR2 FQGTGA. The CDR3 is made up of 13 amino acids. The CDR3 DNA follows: TGTGCCAGCAGCCAAACAGGGACCGGGGAGCTGTTTTTT. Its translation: CASSQTGTGELFF.

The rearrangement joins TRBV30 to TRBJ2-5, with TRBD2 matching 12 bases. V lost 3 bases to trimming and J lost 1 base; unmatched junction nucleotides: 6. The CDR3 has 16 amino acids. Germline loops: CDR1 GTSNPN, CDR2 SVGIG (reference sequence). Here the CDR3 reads CAWRGTSGGFQETQYF. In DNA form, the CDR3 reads TGTGCCTGGAGGGGAACTAGCGGGGGGTTCCAAGAGACCCAGTACTTC.

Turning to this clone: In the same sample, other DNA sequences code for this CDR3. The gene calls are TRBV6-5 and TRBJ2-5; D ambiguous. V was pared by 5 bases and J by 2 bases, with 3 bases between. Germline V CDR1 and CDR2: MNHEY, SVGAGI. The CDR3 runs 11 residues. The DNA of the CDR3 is TGTGCCAGCAGTCTACAAGAGACCCAGTACTTC. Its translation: CASSLQETQYF.

CDR3 sequence (DNA): TGTGCCTGGGGACCAGGGGTAATGGACTATGGCTACACCTTC. Translated, it gives CAWGPGVMDYGYTF. The V gene is TRBV30, the J gene TRBJ1-2; possibly TRBD1 for D (6 bases). The CDR3 has 14 residues. Germline V gene sequence: CDR1 GTSNPN, CDR2 SVGIG (reference sequence). V lost 5 bases and J 3 bases, leaving 16 bases between the germline ends.

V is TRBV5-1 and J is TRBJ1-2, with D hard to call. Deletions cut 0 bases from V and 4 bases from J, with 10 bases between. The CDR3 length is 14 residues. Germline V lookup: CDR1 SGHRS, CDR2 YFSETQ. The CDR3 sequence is CASSLALGTYGYTF. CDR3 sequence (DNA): TGCGCCAGCAGCTTGGCCCTAGGTACCTATGGCTACACCTTC. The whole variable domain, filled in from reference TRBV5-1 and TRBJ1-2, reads KAGVTQTPRYLIKTRGQQVTLSCSPISGHRSVSWYQQTPGQGLQFLFEYFSETQRNKGNFPGRFSGRQFSNSRSEMNVSTLELGDSALYLCASSLALGTYGYTFGSGTRLTVV.

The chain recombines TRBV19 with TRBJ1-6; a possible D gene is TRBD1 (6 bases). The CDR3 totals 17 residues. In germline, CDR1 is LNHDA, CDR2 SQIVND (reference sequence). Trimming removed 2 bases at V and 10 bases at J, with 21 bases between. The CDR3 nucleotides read TGTGCCAGTAGTATAACACTCGGCAGGGGTGAGGGCTCACCCCTCCACTTT. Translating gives CASSITLGRGEGSPLHF. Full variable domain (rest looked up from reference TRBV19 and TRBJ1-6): DGGITQSPKYLFRKEGQNVTLSCEQNLNHDAMYWYRQDPGQGLRLIYYSQIVNDFQKGDIAEGYSVSREKKESFPLTVTSAQKNPTAFYLCASSITLGRGEGSPLHFGNGTRLTVT.

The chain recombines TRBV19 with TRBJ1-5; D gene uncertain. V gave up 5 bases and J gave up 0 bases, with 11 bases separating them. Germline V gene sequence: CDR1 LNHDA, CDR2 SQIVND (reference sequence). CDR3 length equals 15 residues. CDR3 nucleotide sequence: TGTGCCAGTAGTTGGTCCGCCTATAGCAATCAGCCCCAGCATTTT. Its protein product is CASSWSAYSNQPQHF.

The CDR3 sequence is CASSFRGGTDTQYF. As DNA, the CDR3 is TGTGCCAGCAGCTTCAGGGGCGGCACAGATACGCAGTATTTT. The chain couples TRBV11-2 to TRBJ2-3, with D tentatively TRBD1 (6 bases). V was cut by 3 bases and J by 1 base, with 8 bases left in between. The CDR3 length is 14 residues. In germline, CDR1 is SGHAT, CDR2 FQNNGV.